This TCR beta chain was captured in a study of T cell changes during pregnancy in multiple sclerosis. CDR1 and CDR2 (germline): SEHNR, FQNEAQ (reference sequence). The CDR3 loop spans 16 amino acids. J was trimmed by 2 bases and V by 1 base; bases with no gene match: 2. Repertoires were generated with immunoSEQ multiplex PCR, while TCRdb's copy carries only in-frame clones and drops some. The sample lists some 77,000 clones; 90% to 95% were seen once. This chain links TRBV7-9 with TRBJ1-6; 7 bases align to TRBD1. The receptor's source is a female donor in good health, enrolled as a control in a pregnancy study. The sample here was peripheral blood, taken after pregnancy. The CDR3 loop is CASSLGQGPYNSPLHF. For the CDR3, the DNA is TGTGCCAGCAGCTTAGGACAGGGACCCTATAATTCACCCCTCCACTTT.